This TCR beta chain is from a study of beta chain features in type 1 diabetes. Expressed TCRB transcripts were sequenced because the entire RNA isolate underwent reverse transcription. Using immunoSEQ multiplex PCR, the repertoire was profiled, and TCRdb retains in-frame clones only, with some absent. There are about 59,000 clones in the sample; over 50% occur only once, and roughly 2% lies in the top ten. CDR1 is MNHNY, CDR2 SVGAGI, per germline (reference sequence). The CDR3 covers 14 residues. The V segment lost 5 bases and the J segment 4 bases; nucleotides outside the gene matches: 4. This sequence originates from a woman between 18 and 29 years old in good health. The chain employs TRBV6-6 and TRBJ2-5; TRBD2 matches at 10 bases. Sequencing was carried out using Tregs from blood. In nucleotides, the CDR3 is TGTGCCAGCAGTCGAGCGGGGGGGCCAGAGACCCAGTACTTC. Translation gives CASSRAGGPETQYF.